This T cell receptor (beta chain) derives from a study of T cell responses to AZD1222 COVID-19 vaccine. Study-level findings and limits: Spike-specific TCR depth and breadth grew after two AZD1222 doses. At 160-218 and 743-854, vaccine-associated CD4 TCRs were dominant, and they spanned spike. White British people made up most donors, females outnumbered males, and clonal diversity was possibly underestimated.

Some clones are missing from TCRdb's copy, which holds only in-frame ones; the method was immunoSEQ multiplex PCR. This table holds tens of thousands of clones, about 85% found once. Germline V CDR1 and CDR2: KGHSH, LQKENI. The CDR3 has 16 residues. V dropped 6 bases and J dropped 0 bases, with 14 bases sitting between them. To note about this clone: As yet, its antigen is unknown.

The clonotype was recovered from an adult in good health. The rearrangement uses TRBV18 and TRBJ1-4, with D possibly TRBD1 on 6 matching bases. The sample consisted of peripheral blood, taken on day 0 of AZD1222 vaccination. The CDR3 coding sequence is TGTGCCAGCTCCCTCAGACAGGATGCAACTAATGAAAAACTGTTTTTT. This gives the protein CASSLRQDATNEKLFF.